These T cell receptor beta chains were read from a single sample in a study of T-cell reconstitution after alpha-beta-depleted transplantation in children. TCRdb called the PCR reads again in MiXCR, with one record for every CDR3 protein. The profile covers about 340,000 distinct CDR3 sequences, with 13% appearing a single time and approximately 4.3% taken by the ten largest. Material: PBMCs, obtained from the stem cell graft. These receptors were collected from a human donor who donated a stem cell graft to a child with Fanconi anemia. CDR3s include the opening cysteine and the closing phenylalanine or tryptophan. The D gene is left open where the match is weak. For some rows the clone size is stated as once, few or many, or as a class when expanded; others skip it.

>.|TRBV20-1|TRBJ1-5|.
TGCAGTGCTAATGACAGGCGGGATAGCAATCAGCCCCAGCATTTT
CSANDRRDSNQPQHF
>.|TRBV12-3/TRBV12-4|TRBJ1-1|.
TGTGCCAGCACCTTTACAGGGAAAGGGTCTGAAGCTTTCTTT
CASTFTGKGSEAFF
>TRBD1|TRBV12-3/TRBV12-4|TRBJ2-2|.
TGTGCCAGCAGCCAAAGGACAGGGGGGCGGACCGGGGAGCTGTTTTTT
CASSQRTGGRTGELFF
>.|TRBV7-2|TRBJ1-3|few
TGTGCCAGCAGCCCTGGACTATTTGGTGGAAACACCATATATTTT
CASSPGLFGGNTIYF
>.|TRBV11-2|TRBJ2-2|.
TGTGCCAGCAGCTTATCAGGGGGGTTGGCCGGGGAGCTGTTTTTT
CASSLSGGLAGELFF
>.|TRBV5-1|TRBJ1-5|few
TGCGCCAGCAGCTTGGACTGGGGCCGGCCCCAGCATTTT
CASSLDWGRPQHF
>.|TRBV7-9|TRBJ2-7|few
TGTGCCAGCAGCTCAGTAATTGGGGAGCAGTACTTC
CASSSVIGEQYF
>TRBD1|TRBV29-1|TRBJ2-5|few
TGCAGCGTTTGGGGAAAGACAGGGCAAGAGACCCAGTACTTC
CSVWGKTGQETQYF
>TRBD2|TRBV5-6|TRBJ2-1|.
TGTGCCAGCAGCTACGACCCGGGACTAGAAGCGGATGAGCAGTTCTTC
CASSYDPGLEADEQFF
>.|TRBV5-4|TRBJ1-1|many
TGTGCCAGCAGCTTGAACAGTGGTACCACTGAAGCTTTCTTT
CASSLNSGTTEAFF
>.|TRBV4-3|TRBJ2-1|.
TGCGCCAGCAGCCAAGAAGCTCCCGGAAGGACCTTCCCCAATGAGCAGTTCTTC
CASSQEAPGRTFPNEQFF
>.|TRBV29-1|TRBJ1-1|.
TGCAGCGTTGTCCTAGACGACAGGCAAAACACTGAAGCTTTCTTT
CSVVLDDRQNTEAFF
>.|TRBV7-6|TRBJ2-1|.
TGTGCCAGCAGCCCCCGATCAGGCGGACGGAGTCTCGCTGTAAATGAGCAGTTCTTC
CASSPRSGGRSLAVNEQFF
>TRBD1|TRBV7-2|TRBJ2-1|few
TGTGCCAGCAGCTTATTGGGACAGGGATCCTACAATGAGCAGTTCTTC
CASSLLGQGSYNEQFF
>TRBD1|TRBV20-1|TRBJ2-1|.
TGCAGTGCTAGAGATCCCTTGACAGGGGGCGAGGTTCAGTTCTTC
CSARDPLTGGEVQFF
>TRBD1|TRBV5-1|TRBJ2-3|.
TGCGCCAGCAGCTTCTCCGGGACAGCCTCAGATACGCAGTATTTT
CASSFSGTASDTQYF
>.|TRBV28|TRBJ2-1|many
TGTGCCAGCAGTTATGTAGTTGACAATGAGCAGTTCTTC
CASSYVVDNEQFF
>.|TRBV5-6|TRBJ2-6|.
TGTGCCAGCAGCTCTCCGGCCTCTGGGGCCAACGTCCTGACTTTC
CASSSPASGANVLTF
>.|TRBV6-6|TRBJ2-1|many
TGTGCCAGCAGCATGGGACTTCAGTTCTTC
CASSMGLQFF
>.|TRBV4-2|TRBJ1-1|.
TGTGCCAGCAGCCAAGTTACAGAGGGTACTGAAGCTTTCTTT
CASSQVTEGTEAFF
>.|TRBV10-3|TRBJ2-3|many
TGTGCCATCAGTGGCGGCGACATGGATACGCAGTATTTT
CAISGGDMDTQYF
>.|TRBV5-5|TRBJ2-2|.
TGTGCCAGCAGCCTCGGACAGACCCAGAGCACCGGGGAGCTGTTTTTT
CASSLGQTQSTGELFF
>TRBD1|TRBV11-2|TRBJ1-1|.
TGTGCCAGCACTCCGCCCCAGGGGGCGAACACTGAAGCTTTCTTT
CASTPPQGANTEAFF
>.|TRBV20-1|TRBJ1-2|many
TGCAGTGCCACCCCTGGAGTAAACTATGGCTACACCTTC
CSATPGVNYGYTF
>.|TRBV18|TRBJ2-1|.
TGTGCCAGCTCACCAACCGGGGGCGCCCACAATGAGCAGTTCTTC
CASSPTGGAHNEQFF
>.|TRBV9|TRBJ2-5|few
TGTGCCAGCAGCGTAAGGGAGGGGGGGACCCAGTACTTC
CASSVREGGTQYF
>.|TRBV4-3|TRBJ1-2|.
TGCGCCAGCAGCCAAAACGGTGCGGCAAACTATGGCTACACCTTC
CASSQNGAANYGYTF
>TRBD2|TRBV12-3/TRBV12-4|TRBJ2-3|few
TGTGCCAGCAGTTTAAGCGGGGGGGTTGCAGATACGCAGTATTTT
CASSLSGGVADTQYF
>TRBD1|TRBV5-1|TRBJ1-6|.
TGCGCCAGCAGCAACAGGGACAGGGAGGGAAGGAATTCACCCCTCCACTTT
CASSNRDREGRNSPLHF
>.|TRBV4-1|TRBJ2-5|few
TGCGCCAGCAGCCAAGGACAGACTGTACAAGAGACCCAGTACTTC
CASSQGQTVQETQYF
>.|TRBV9|TRBJ2-3|medium-sized
TGTGCCAGCAGCGATAAGTTGCGTGGAGGAGATACGCAGTATTTT
CASSDKLRGGDTQYF
>.|TRBV5-4|TRBJ1-1|few
TGTGCCAGCAGCTCCCGGACAGCGAACACTGAAGCTTTCTTT
CASSSRTANTEAFF
>.|TRBV7-8|TRBJ1-1|.
TGTGCCAGCAGCCCTGACAGGCTTAGGGGACTGAACACTGAAGCTTTCTTT
CASSPDRLRGLNTEAFF
>TRBD2|TRBV9|TRBJ2-1|.
TGTGCCAGCAGCGTAGGGGCTAGCGGGGGTGATGAGCAGTTCTTC
CASSVGASGGDEQFF
>.|TRBV20-1|TRBJ2-4|few
TGCAGTGCGCGGGACCCCGGAGGCATTCAGTACTTC
CSARDPGGIQYF
>.|TRBV30|TRBJ2-3|few
TGTGCCTGGAGTCCGAAGGGCGCAGATACGCAGTATTTT
CAWSPKGADTQYF
>.|TRBV20-1|TRBJ2-7|few
TGCAGTGCTAGCAGGGATCCAGGCTACGAGCAGTACTTC
CSASRDPGYEQYF
>TRBD2|TRBV7-2|TRBJ2-3|.
TGTGCCAGCAGCTCCGGGACTAGCAGGTCAGATACGCAGTATTTT
CASSSGTSRSDTQYF
>.|TRBV5-5|TRBJ2-7|few
TGTGCCAGCAGCCTCGAAGGACTCTACGAGCAGTACTTC
CASSLEGLYEQYF
>.|TRBV20-1|TRBJ2-7|.
TGCAGTGCTAGAGATTCGGGGGGCCCGTGGGACGGGGAGTACTTC
CSARDSGGPWDGEYF
>TRBD1|TRBV7-2|TRBJ2-3|.
TGTGCCAGCAGCTTAGGGACAGGGGTTGGAGATACGCAGTATTTT
CASSLGTGVGDTQYF
>.|TRBV12-3/TRBV12-4|TRBJ1-1|few
TGTGCCAGCAGTTTTACCACCAGGGGCACTGAAGCTTTCTTT
CASSFTTRGTEAFF
>TRBD1|TRBV7-2|TRBJ1-6|.
TGTGCCAGCAGCAACACAACCGGGACAGGGACACCCCTCCACTTT
CASSNTTGTGTPLHF
>TRBD1|TRBV7-9|TRBJ2-4|.
TGTGCCAGCAGCTTCCCTGGGACAGATCAAAACATTCAGTACTTC
CASSFPGTDQNIQYF
>.|TRBV20-1|TRBJ2-1|.
TGCAGTGCTAGAGATATGACGGGGGCGTCCTACAATGAGCAGTTCTTC
CSARDMTGASYNEQFF
>.|TRBV5-1|TRBJ1-1|few
TGCGCCAGCAGCACACAAGAGAACACTGAAGCTTTCTTT
CASSTQENTEAFF
>.|TRBV15|TRBJ1-1|many
TGTGCCACCAGCAGAGATCGGGGGATCGCTGAAGCTTTCTTT
CATSRDRGIAEAFF
>.|TRBV20-1|TRBJ2-7|.
TGCAGTGCTAGCCCTGCAGTGGGGGTCTCCTACGAGCAGTACTTC
CSASPAVGVSYEQYF
>.|TRBV5-1|TRBJ2-3|.
TGCGCCAGCAGCTTGCAGGCGACCAGGTCTAGCACAGATACGCAGTATTTT
CASSLQATRSSTDTQYF